This T cell receptor beta chain was captured by sequencing in a study of post-analysis software for immune sequencing data. Study-wide results and limits: Comparison of patients with controls showed about 5 TRBV segments more frequent in patients, TRBV5-6, TRBV5-1 and TRBV20-1 among them.

Prepared libraries of TCR beta cDNA carried unique molecular identifiers. Each CDR3 protein gets one entry after TCRdb re-called the PCR reads with MiXCR. The sample carries fewer than 850,000 distinct CDR3 sequences, 30% recorded once. In regard to this clonotype: Its antigen remains unidentified.

The germline V gene encodes CDR1 MDHEN and CDR2 SYDVKM. The CDR3 is made up of 16 amino acids. V dropped 6 bases and J dropped 2 bases, with 18 bases sitting between them. The genes are TRBV28 and TRBJ2-3; D is perhaps TRBD1 (5 bases). The specimen was blood. This TCR was recovered from a girl between 5 and 17 years old with multiple sclerosis. The CDR3 region is CASSAGRTTYTDTQYF. CDR3 nucleotide sequence: TGTGCCAGCAGCGCAGGACGGACAACCTACACAGATACGCAGTATTTT. Full variable domain (rest looked up from reference TRBV28 and TRBJ2-3): DVKVTQSSRYLVKRTGEKVFLECVQDMDHENMFWYRQDPGLGLRLIYFSYDVKMKEKGDIPEGYSVSREKKERFSLILESASTNQTSMYLCASSAGRTTYTDTQYFGPGTRLTVL.